This T cell receptor beta chain is drawn from a study of shared clonotypes between healthy human individuals. Trimming removed 1 base from V and 3 bases from J; junction bases left unmatched: 3. Germline CDR1 reads SGDLS; CDR2 reads YYNGEE. There are 16 residues in the CDR3. Naive CD4+ cells were CD45RA-selected; the remaining cells were memory. This clone was recorded once. Clones were sequenced by immunoSEQ multiplex PCR, and TCRdb holds only the in-frame ones, with some missing. The repertoire has millions of clones, more than 80% of them found once; the top ten carry more than 0.12%. The TCR originated in a man between 18 and 29 years old in good health. This chain uses TRBV9 with TRBJ2-2; 10 bases fit TRBD1. Sample: naive CD4+ T cells sorted from blood. Subset of the sample: CD45RA+ positively selected. CDR3 region: CASSVPGTGDTGELFF. CDR3 sequence (DNA): TGTGCCAGCAGCGTACCCGGGACAGGGGACACCGGGGAGCTGTTTTTT.